The clone carrying this TCR beta chain was counted ten times or more. No antigen is known for it. Germline-derived CDR1 and CDR2 are SGHRS and YFSETQ. Between the trimmed V and J ends, which lost 0 bases and 3 bases, there was a span of 10 bases. The CDR3 loop spans 14 amino acids. Researchers used genomic DNA as the template to profile TCR beta VDJ and CDR3. Using its own MiXCR run on the reads, TCRdb lists one record per CDR3 protein. The table has some 200,000 distinct CDR3 sequences, less than 60% seen once; the top ten hold about 1.7%. This entry comes from a study of CD8+CD57+ T cells in acquired aplastic anemia. The overall study: The study obtained an average of about 3.2 ug of DNA from sorted CD4+ and CD8+ cells. Study outcomes and limitations: Patients and controls were found to share about 31 CD8+ CDR3 sequences. Patients showed no significant difference from controls in CD8+ Simpson's diversity.

Sequenced patients had shown CD8+CD57+ cell expansion by flow cytometry. Prior therapy had not been administered to any patient at the time of blood sampling. The source material was sorted CD4+, CD8+, or CD8+CD57+ T cells (not recorded which) from PBMCs. This TCR was recovered from a human donor with aplastic anemia. This chain uses TRBV5-1 with TRBJ2-7; D is perhaps TRBD1 (6 bases). CDR3 sequence: CASSLESDSYEQYF. Here the CDR3 DNA reads TGCGCCAGCAGCTTGGAATCGGACAGCTACGAGCAGTACTTC. The full variable domain, with the rest looked up from reference TRBV5-1 and TRBJ2-7, is KAGVTQTPRYLIKTRGQQVTLSCSPISGHRSVSWYQQTPGQGLQFLFEYFSETQRNKGNFPGRFSGRQFSNSRSEMNVSTLELGDSALYLCASSLESDSYEQYFGPGTRLTVT.